The clone carrying this T cell receptor (beta chain) was detected many times. Its specificity is unknown. The entry originates in a study of neurological immune-mediated disorders. Time point in this sample: longitudinal time-point 3. The unsorted libraries originated from 2 million PBMCs kept at -80 C. TCRdb called the 5' RACE reads again in MiXCR, with one record for every CDR3 protein. Among some 89,000 distinct CDR3 sequences, approximately 4.6% were seen once, and the ten largest hold around 5%. General study points: Private repertoires in all groups were suggested by the finding that expanded clones across subjects shared no CDR3 amino acid sequences.

V trimming: 1 base; J trimming: 0 bases; junction bases outside the gene matches: 5. CDR3 size: 16 residues. CDR1 is MGHRA and CDR2 is YSYEKL in the germline V gene. This sequence was found in a woman aged 55-70 years with multiple sclerosis. V gene TRBV4-1 combines with J gene TRBJ1-2; 7 bases line up with TRBD1. The sequenced sample consisted of PBMCs. The CDR3 coding sequence is TGCGCCAGCAGCCAAGGGGGGACAGACTCTAACTATGGCTACACCTTC. Translated, it gives CASSQGGTDSNYGYTF.